Presented here are 2 T cell receptor beta chains from one specimen sequenced in a study of blood T cell repertoires in COVID-19. Produced via immunoSEQ multiplex PCR; TCRdb's table is partial and in-frame only. The data show some 150,000 clones, around 85% seen once. The sample was peripheral blood. These receptors were obtained from a woman aged 55-70 years with COVID-19, enrolled during active disease.

The chain joins TRBV18 to TRBJ1-1; 8 bases agree with TRBD1. Germline CDR1 and CDR2: KGHSH and LQKENI. V dropped 3 bases and J dropped 1; count of bases not matched to a gene: 4. This CDR3 comprises 15 residues. The CDR3 region has the DNA TGTGCCAGCTCACCTCGGGACAGGCCGAACACTGAAGCTTTCTTT. Its translation is CASSPRDRPNTEAFF. Drawing the rest from reference TRBV18 and TRBJ1-1, the complete variable domain is NAGVMQNPRHLVRRRGQEARLRCSPMKGHSHVYWYRQLPEEGLKFMVYLQKENIIDESGMPKERFSAEFPKEGPSILRIQQVVRGDSAAYFCASSPRDRPNTEAFFGQGTRLTVV.

The chain carries TRBV6-2 or TRBV6-3 and TRBJ1-1, with a tentative D call TRBD1 (6 bases). V lost 5 bases to trimming and J lost 3 bases, with 16 bases between them. Per germline, CDR1 MNHEY and CDR2 SVGEGT. The CDR3 spans 15 residues. The CDR3 DNA sequence: TGTGCCAGCAGTCGGTCTACACACAGGGACACTGAAGCTTTCTTT. This gives the protein CASSRSTHRDTEAFF.